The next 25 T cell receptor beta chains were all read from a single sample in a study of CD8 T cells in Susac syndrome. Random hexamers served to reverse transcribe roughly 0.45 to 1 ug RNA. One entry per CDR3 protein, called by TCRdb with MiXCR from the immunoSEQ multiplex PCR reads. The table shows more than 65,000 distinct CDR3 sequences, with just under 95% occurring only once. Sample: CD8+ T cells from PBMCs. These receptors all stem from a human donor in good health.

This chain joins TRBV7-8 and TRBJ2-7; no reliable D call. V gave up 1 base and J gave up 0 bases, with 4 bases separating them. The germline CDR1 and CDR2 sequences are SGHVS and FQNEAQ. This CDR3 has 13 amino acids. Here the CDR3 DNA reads TGTGCCAGCAGCTTAGGGGACTCCTACGAGCAGTACGTC. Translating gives CASSLGDSYEQYV.

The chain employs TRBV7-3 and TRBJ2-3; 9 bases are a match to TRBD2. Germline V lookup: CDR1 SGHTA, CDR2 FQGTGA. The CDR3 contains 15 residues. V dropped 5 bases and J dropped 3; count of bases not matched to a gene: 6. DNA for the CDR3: TGTGCCAGCAGCGCGTCGGGACTAGCAACAGATACGCAGTATTTT. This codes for CASSASGLATDTQYF.

CDR3 sequence (DNA): TGTGCCTGGAGTGTAAGCCGCTACGAGCAGTACTTC. It specifies CAWSVSRYEQYF. The chain is built from TRBV30 and TRBJ2-7; unclear D gene. The ends were cut back, 0 bases at V and 3 bases at J, with 6 bases in the middle. CDR1 GTSNPN and CDR2 SVGIG come from the germline V gene (reference sequence). CDR3 length: 12 residues.

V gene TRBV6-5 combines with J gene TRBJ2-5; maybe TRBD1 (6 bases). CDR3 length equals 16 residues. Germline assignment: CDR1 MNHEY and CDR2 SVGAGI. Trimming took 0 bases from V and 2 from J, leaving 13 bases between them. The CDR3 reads CASSYSVRGYQETQYF. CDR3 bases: TGTGCCAGCAGTTACTCCGTCAGGGGCTATCAAGAGACCCAGTACTTC.

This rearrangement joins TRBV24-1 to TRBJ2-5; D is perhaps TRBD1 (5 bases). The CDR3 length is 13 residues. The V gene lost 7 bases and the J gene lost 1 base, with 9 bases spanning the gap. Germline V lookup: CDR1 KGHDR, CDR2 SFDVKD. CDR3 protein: CATRDTGQETQYF. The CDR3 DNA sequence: TGTGCCACCAGGGACACTGGCCAAGAGACCCAGTACTTC.

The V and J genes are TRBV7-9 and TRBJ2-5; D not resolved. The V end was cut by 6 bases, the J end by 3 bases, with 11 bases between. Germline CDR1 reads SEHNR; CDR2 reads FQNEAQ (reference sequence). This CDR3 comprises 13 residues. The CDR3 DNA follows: TGTGCCAGCAGACCTGAGGTGGAAGAGACCCAGTACTTC. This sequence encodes CASRPEVEETQYF. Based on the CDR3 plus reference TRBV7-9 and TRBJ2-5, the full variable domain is DTGVSQNPRHKITKRGQNVTFRCDPISEHNRLYWYRQTLGQGPEFLTYFQNEAQLEKSRLLSDRFSAERPKGSFSTLEIQRTEQGDSAMYLCASRPEVEETQYFGPGTRLLVL.

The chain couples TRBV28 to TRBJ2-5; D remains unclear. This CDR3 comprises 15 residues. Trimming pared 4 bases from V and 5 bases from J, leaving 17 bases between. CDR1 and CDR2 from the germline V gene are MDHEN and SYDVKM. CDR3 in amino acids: CASSSPKVPSETQYF. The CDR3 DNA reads TGTGCCAGCAGTTCCCCAAAGGTTCCCTCCGAGACCCAGTACTTC.

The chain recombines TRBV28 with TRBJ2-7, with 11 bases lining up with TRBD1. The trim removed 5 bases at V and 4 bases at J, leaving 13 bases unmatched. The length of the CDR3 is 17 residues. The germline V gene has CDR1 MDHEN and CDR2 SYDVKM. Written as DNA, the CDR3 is TGTGCCAGCAGTCGCACAGGGGTGGGACAGGGGGGATACGAGCAGTACTTC. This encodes CASSRTGVGQGGYEQYF.

The CDR3 DNA sequence: TGTGCCAGCAGCTTAGACAAAGTGGGACACGCTTTCAATCAGCCCCAGCATTTT. Protein: CASSLDKVGHAFNQPQHF. The J gene is TRBJ1-5, the V gene TRBV7-2; weak D call: TRBD1 (6 bases). This CDR3 contains 18 residues. The germline V and J ends were trimmed by 1 base and 3 bases, with 19 bases remaining between them. Germline CDR1 reads SGHTA; CDR2 reads FQGNSA.

The CDR3: CAIRGGDKEETQYF. CDR3 sequence (DNA): TGTGCCATCAGGGGAGGGGACAAAGAAGAGACCCAGTACTTC. The chain carries TRBV10-3 and TRBJ2-5; D perhaps matches TRBD2 (7 bases). The CDR3 totals 14 residues. The V and J ends lost 6 bases and 3 bases respectively, with 14 bases between them. The germline V gene has CDR1 ENHRY and CDR2 SYGVKD.

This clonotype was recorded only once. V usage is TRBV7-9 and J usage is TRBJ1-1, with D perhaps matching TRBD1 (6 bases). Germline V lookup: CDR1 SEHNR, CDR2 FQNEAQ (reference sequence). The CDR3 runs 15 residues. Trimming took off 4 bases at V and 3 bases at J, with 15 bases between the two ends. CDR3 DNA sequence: TGTGCCAGCAGCTCGACACGGGGGCGTGACACTGAAGCTTTCTTT. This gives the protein CASSSTRGRDTEAFF.

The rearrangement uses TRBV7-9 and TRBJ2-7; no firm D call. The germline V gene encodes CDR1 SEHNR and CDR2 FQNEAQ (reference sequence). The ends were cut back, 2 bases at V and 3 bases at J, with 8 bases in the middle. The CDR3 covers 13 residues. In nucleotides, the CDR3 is TGTGCCAGCAGCTTAATTCTTAGCTACGAGCAGTACTTC. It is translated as CASSLILSYEQYF.

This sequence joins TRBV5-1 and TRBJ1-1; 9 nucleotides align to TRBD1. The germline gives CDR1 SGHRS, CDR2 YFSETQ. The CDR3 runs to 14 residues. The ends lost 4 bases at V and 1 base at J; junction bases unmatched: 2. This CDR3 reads CASSPGQGNTEAFF. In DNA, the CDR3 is TGCGCCAGCAGCCCGGGACAGGGGAACACTGAAGCTTTCTTT.

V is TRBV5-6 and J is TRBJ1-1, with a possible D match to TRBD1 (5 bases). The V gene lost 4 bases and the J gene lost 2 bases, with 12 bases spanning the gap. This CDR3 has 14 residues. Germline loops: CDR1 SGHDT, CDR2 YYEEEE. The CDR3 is CASSIRGLNTEAFF. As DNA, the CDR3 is TGTGCCAGCAGCATCCGGGGCCTAAACACTGAAGCTTTCTTT. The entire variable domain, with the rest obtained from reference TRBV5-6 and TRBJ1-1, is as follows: DAGVTQSPTHLIKTRGQQVTLRCSPKSGHDTVSWYQQALGQGPQFIFQYYEEEERQRGNFPDRFSGHQFPNYSSELNVNALLLGDSALYLCASSIRGLNTEAFFGQGTRLTVV.

The CDR3 reads CASSYIQRGPNTEAFF. In DNA, the CDR3 is TGTGCCAGCAGTTACATCCAACGGGGGCCGAACACTGAAGCTTTCTTT. V and J are TRBV6-5 and TRBJ1-1, with D possibly being TRBD1 (6 bases). Germline CDR1 and CDR2: MNHEY and SVGAGI. The CDR3 contains 16 residues. Trimming shortened V by 2 bases and J by 1 base, and 14 bases separated the two germline ends.

CDR3 residues: CASSSRGLAGDGDIQYF. CDR3 coding DNA: TGTGCCAGCAGCTCCCGAGGACTAGCGGGGGACGGAGACATTCAGTACTTC. This chain uses TRBV7-3 with TRBJ2-4; 13 bases fit TRBD2. The length of the CDR3 is 17 residues. Germline V lookup: CDR1 SGHTA, CDR2 FQGTGA. V dropped 4 bases and J dropped 8; count of bases not matched to a gene: 11.

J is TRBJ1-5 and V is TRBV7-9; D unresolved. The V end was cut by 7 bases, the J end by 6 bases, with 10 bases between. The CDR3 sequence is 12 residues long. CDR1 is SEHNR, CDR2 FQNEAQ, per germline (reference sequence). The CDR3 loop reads CASTHIGQPQHF. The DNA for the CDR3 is TGTGCCAGCACGCATATAGGTCAGCCCCAGCATTTT.

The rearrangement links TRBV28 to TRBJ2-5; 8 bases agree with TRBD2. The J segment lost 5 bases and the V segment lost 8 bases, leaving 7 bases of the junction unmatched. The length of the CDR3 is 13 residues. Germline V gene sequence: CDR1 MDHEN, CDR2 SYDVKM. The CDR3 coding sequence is TGTGCCAGCTCCCCCCGGGGGGGGGAGACCCAGTACTTC. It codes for CASSPRGGETQYF. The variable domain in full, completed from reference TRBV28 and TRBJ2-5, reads DVKVTQSSRYLVKRTGEKVFLECVQDMDHENMFWYRQDPGLGLRLIYFSYDVKMKEKGDIPEGYSVSREKKERFSLILESASTNQTSMYLCASSPRGGETQYFGPGTRLLVL.

The CDR3 loop is CASSFTGGGYRYEQYF. CDR3 nucleotides: TGTGCCAGCAGTTTCACAGGGGGCGGTTATAGGTACGAGCAGTACTTC. The chain recombines TRBV27 with TRBJ2-7; TRBD1 agrees at 9 bases. J gave up 4 bases and V 3 bases, and 10 bases lay outside the gene matches. The CDR3 is 16 amino acids. Germline V lookup: CDR1 MNHEY, CDR2 SMNVEV (reference sequence).

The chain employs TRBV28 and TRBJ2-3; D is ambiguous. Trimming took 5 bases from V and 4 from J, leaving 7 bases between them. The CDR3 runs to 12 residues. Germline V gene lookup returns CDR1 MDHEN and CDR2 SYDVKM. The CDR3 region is CASSHVPDTQYF. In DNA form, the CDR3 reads TGTGCCAGCAGTCACGTCCCAGATACGCAGTATTTT.

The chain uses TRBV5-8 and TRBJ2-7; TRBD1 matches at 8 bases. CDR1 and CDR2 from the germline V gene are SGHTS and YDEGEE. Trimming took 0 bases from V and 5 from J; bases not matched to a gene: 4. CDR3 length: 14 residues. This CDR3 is CASSLGQGADEQYF. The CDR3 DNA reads TGTGCCAGCAGCTTGGGGCAGGGGGCGGACGAGCAGTACTTC.

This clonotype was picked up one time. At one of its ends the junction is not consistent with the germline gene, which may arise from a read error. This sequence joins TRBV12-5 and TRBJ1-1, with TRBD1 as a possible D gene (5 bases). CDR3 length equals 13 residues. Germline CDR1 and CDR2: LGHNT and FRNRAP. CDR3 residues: CASGLGVNTEAFF. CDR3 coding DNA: TGTGCTAGTGGATTGGGGGTAAACACTGAAGCTTTCTTT.

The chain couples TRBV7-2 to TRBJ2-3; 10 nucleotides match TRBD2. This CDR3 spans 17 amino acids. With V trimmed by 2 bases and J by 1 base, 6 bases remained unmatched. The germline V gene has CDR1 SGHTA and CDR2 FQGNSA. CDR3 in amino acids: CASSLSLAGWGTDTQYF. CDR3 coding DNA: TGTGCCAGCAGCTTATCACTAGCGGGATGGGGCACAGATACGCAGTATTTT.

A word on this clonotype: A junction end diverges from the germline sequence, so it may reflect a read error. CDR3 region: CASSLSSYEQYF. In DNA, the CDR3 is TGTGCCAGCAGCCTTTCTTCCTACGAGCAGTACTTC. The V and J genes are TRBV5-1 and TRBJ2-7; D not certain. Germline V gene lookup returns CDR1 SGHRS and CDR2 YFSETQ. The CDR3 totals 12 residues.

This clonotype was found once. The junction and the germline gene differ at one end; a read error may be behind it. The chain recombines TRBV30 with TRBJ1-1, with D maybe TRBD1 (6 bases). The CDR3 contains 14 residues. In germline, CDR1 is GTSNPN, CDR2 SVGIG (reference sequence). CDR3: CAWSAGRGGAEAFF. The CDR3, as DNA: TGTGCCTGGAGTGCCGGCCGGGGGGGGGCTGAAGCCTTCTTT.